The clone carrying this TCR beta chain was observed at least ten times. Antigen specificity is unknown. Germline CDR1 is SQVTM and CDR2 is ANQGSEA. The CDR3 covers 13 residues. Trimming removed 3 bases at V and 0 bases at J, with 7 bases between. The TCR library protocol attached unique molecular identifiers to the individual cDNA molecules. TCRdb fed the 5' RACE reads into MiXCR, producing one record per CDR3 protein. The repertoire holds tens of thousands of distinct CDR3 sequences, with less than 5% as singletons. The sample belongs to a study of early T cells in non-severe SARS-CoV-2 infection. Background on the study: Sequencing of bulk RNA from unsorted whole blood was done, without chain pairing.

Study-wide results and limits: Lookups in VDJdb leaned toward anti-spike CD8 responses and missed private and CD4 specificities.

This sequence originates from an adult who was a healthcare worker with PCR-confirmed SARS-CoV-2 infection or an uninfected control (not recorded which). The sample taken for sequencing was whole blood. The gene calls are TRBV29-1 and TRBJ2-3; no definite D call. Here the CDR3 reads CSVDLGSTDTQYF. CDR3 DNA: TGCAGCGTTGATCTGGGAAGCACAGATACGCAGTATTTT.